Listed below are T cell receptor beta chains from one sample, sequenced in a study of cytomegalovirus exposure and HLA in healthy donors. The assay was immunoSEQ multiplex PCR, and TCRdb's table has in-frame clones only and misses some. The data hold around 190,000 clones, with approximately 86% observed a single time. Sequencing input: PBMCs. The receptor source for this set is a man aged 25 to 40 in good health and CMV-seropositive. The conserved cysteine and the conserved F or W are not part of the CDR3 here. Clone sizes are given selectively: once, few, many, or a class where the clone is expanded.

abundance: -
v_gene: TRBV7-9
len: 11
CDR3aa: ASSPPPKGTQY

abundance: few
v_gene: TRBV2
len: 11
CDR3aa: ASSGDGPYEQY

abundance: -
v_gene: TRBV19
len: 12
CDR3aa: ASSRGTGRDEQY

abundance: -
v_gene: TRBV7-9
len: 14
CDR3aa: ASSLVGGEAPYGYT

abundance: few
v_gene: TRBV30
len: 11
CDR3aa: AWSGGPNQPQH

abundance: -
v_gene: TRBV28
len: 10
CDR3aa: ASSLSAYEQY

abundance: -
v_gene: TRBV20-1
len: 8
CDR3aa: SASRNEQF

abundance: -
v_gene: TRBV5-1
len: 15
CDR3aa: ASSWGSVGGSTYEQY

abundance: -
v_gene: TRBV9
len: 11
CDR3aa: ASRGRGEETQY

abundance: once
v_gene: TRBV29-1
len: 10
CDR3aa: SVGSSNNEQF

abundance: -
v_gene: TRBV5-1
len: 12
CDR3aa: ASSARDSLETQY

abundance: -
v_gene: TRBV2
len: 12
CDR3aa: ASSEDGGYTEAF

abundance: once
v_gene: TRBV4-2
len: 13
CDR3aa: ASSQATGLIGEQY

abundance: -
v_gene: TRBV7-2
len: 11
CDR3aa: ASSPTRINEQF

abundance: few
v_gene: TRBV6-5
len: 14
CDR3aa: ASSYSGLGGNYGYT